The 10 T cell receptor beta chains below were found in one sample sequenced in a study of regulatory T cells in long-lasting Graves disease (dated by TCRdb to about 2021). Library prep was done by multiplex PCR. The reads were generated on an Illumina HiSeq 4000. CDR3 regions were amplified by Arm-PCR with iRepertoire HTBI primers to construct TCR beta libraries. TCRdb reprocessed the public reads (quality trimming at Q25 with fastp, clone calling with MiXCR) and kept in-frame beta chains. Identical CDR3 protein sequences are pooled into one entry, listed with their most common genes and DNA. This sample comprises hundreds of thousands of distinct CDR3 sequences, roughly 15% of them detected only once. Under 20% of the sample is held by the ten biggest clonotypes. The time point label here, explained by the study, means: newly diagnosed GD, antithyroid drugs for less than 3 months. For both TCR sequencing and RNA sequencing, RNA was extracted from PBMCs using TRIzol.

This sample also belongs to another study, concerning T cells in Graves' hyperthyroidism and ophthalmopathy.

Sequencing used peripheral blood mononuclear cells (PBMCs), obtained at new diagnosis, from a patient treated with antithyroid drugs. These receptors were taken from a woman between 25 and 40 years old with Graves disease. Donor details come from another sample of the same person, matched by shared clones.

At least ten counts were recorded for this clonotype. The chain carries TRBV6-2 or TRBV6-3 and TRBJ2-1; 9 bases fit TRBD1. The CDR3 sequence is 14 residues long. Germline V gene data show CDR1 as MNHEY and CDR2 as SVGEGT. Trimming removed 8 bases from V and 4 bases from J; junction bases left unmatched: 6. The CDR3 region has the DNA TGTGCCAGCTCGGGACAGGGATCATACAATGAGCAGTTCTTC. Translated: CASSGQGSYNEQFF.

A word on this clonotype: A much bigger clone sits one base away, suggesting this may be a read error. As the CDR3 is not closed by the conserved phenylalanine or tryptophan, this likely results from a read error. V usage is TRBV6-1 and J usage is TRBJ2-1; 10 nucleotides agree with TRBD2. After removal of 6 bases from V and 8 bases from J, the junction contained 16 bases not matched to a gene. This CDR3 contains 17 residues. Germline V gene data show CDR1 as MNHNS and CDR2 as SASEGT. The CDR3, as DNA: TGTGCCAGCAGCCCCCCCCCGGGTAGCGGGAGGATGGATGAGCAGTTCTCC. Translated, it gives CASSPPPGSGRMDEQFS.

This clonotype was observed at least ten times. The chain has TRBV7-2 and TRBJ2-3; D remains ambiguous. V was trimmed by 2 bases and J by 4 bases, leaving 16 bases between them. CDR3 length: 16 residues. CDR1 is SGHTA and CDR2 is FQGNSA in the germline V gene. The CDR3 protein is CASSLTLLSAADTQYF. The CDR3 DNA is TGTGCCAGCAGCTTAACCTTGTTATCGGCCGCAGATACGCAGTATTTT.

This clonotype was found a few times. This chain uses TRBV7-9 with TRBJ2-1; 7 bases agree with TRBD1. The junction had 9 bases not matched to a gene; V was cut back by 5 bases and J by 5 bases. This CDR3 comprises 15 residues. The germline gives CDR1 SEHNR, CDR2 FQNEAQ (reference sequence). CDR3 nucleotides: TGTGCCAGCAGCCGACAGGGCATGACAGACAATGAGCAGTTCTTC. Encoded protein: CASSRQGMTDNEQFF.

In this sample, this clonotype turned up a few times. The rearrangement joins TRBV5-6 to TRBJ1-5, with D uncertain. The CDR3 loop spans 14 amino acids. V lost 7 bases and J 4 bases, leaving 15 bases between the germline ends. Germline V gene data show CDR1 as SGHDT and CDR2 as YYEEEE. CDR3 region: CASAYGQINQPQHF. The CDR3 nucleotides are TGTGCCAGCGCATACGGGCAGATAAATCAGCCCCAGCATTTT.

This clonotype was found a few times. This chain uses TRBV5-4 with TRBJ2-7; TRBD2 is a possible D gene (5 bases). The CDR3 is 15 residues long. The V end lost 2 bases, the J end lost 3 bases, and 15 bases lay between the germline ends. In germline, CDR1 is SGHNT, CDR2 YYREEE (reference sequence). DNA of the CDR3: TGTGCCAGCAGCTTTGATCCCGGGGTGGGCTACGAGCAGTACTTC. Encoded protein: CASSFDPGVGYEQYF.

This clonotype has a count of ten or more. CDR3 region: CASSRLAGDETQYF. CDR3 coding DNA: TGTGCCAGCAGTAGACTAGCGGGAGATGAGACCCAGTACTTC. V and J are TRBV12-3 or TRBV12-4 and TRBJ2-5; the match to TRBD2 covers 12 bases. The CDR3 runs to 14 residues. V was pared by 5 bases and J by 5 bases, with 3 bases of the junction left unmatched.

This clonotype was detected only a few times. The rearrangement links TRBV6-2 or TRBV6-3 to TRBJ1-4, with 8 bases that match TRBD1. This CDR3 is built from 15 residues. V dropped 5 bases and J dropped 4; count of bases not matched to a gene: 6. Germline V gene data show CDR1 as MNHEY and CDR2 as SVGEGT. The CDR3: CASSRSRGLNEKLFF. DNA for the CDR3: TGTGCCAGCAGTAGGAGCAGGGGGCTTAATGAAAAACTGTTTTTT.

With respect to this clonotype: With a much larger clone just one base away, this may be a read error. This sequence joins TRBV28 and TRBJ2-7; D is undetermined. The CDR3 consists of 14 residues. Germline CDR1 is MDHEN and CDR2 is SYDVKM. V was trimmed by 3 bases and J by 5 bases, leaving 14 bases between them. CDR3 loop: CASSLIPINHEQYF. The CDR3 region has the DNA TGTGCCAGCAGTTTGATCCCCATCAATCACGAGCAGTACTTC.

This clonotype was seen at least ten times. Relative to the germline gene, one junction end is altered; a read error may explain this. The chain has TRBV15 and TRBJ2-7, with D maybe TRBD1 (6 bases). Germline values: CDR1 LNHNV, CDR2 YYDKDF (reference sequence). The CDR3 sequence is 13 residues long. For the CDR3, the DNA is TGTGCCACCAGCCGAGATCAGGGGTACGAGCAGTACTTC. Protein: CATSRDQGYEQYF.